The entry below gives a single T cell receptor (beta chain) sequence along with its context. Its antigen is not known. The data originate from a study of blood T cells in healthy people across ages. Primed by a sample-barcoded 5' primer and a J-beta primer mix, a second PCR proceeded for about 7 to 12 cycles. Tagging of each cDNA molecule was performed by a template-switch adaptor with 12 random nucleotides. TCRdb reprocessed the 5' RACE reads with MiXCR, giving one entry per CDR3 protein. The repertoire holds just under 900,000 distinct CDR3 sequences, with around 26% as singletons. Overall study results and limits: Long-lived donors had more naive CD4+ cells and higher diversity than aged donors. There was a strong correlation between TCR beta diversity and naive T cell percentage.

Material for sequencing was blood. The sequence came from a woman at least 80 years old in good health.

The chain's CDR3 is CASSETGGGNTIYF. In DNA form, the CDR3 reads TGTGCCAGCAGTGAGACAGGGGGAGGAAACACCATATATTTT. The chain is built from TRBV9 and TRBJ1-3; TRBD1 matches 9 bases. The V gene end was trimmed by 5 bases and the J gene end by 4 bases; junction bases not matched to a gene: 4. Looked up from germline, CDR1 is SGDLS and CDR2 is YYNGEE. This CDR3 region has 14 residues.